Below, 20 T cell receptor beta chains from the same sample are listed, as sequenced in a study of T cells in Graves' hyperthyroidism and ophthalmopathy. Using RNA transcripts as the source, TCR beta CDR3 regions were amplified. A set of HTBI primers served as the primers for a first-round RT-PCR of the TCR CDR3. MiXCR, applied by TCRdb to the multiplex PCR reads, yields one record per CDR3 protein. The sample contains hundreds of thousands of distinct CDR3 sequences, less than 25% of which appear only once. Sequences were obtained from blood. The origin of the receptors is a woman younger than 45 with Graves' ophthalmopathy.

This clonotype was seen repeatedly, ten times or more. This rearrangement joins TRBV12-3 or TRBV12-4 to TRBJ2-5; D might be TRBD2 (5 bases). V lost 3 bases, J lost 5 bases, and 10 bases lay in between. The CDR3 covers 13 residues. CDR3 nucleotides: TGTGCCAGCAGTTTCGGCGGGTGGGAGACCCAGTACTTC. It translates to CASSFGGWETQYF.

This clonotype was seen at least ten times. This sequence joins TRBV30 and TRBJ1-2; D possibly corresponds to TRBD1 (5 bases). Trimming pared 3 bases from V and 6 bases from J, leaving 17 bases between. The CDR3 is 14 residues long. The V gene's germline CDR1 is GTSNPN and CDR2 SVGIG (reference sequence). The CDR3 nucleotides are TGTGCCTGGAGAGCCGATGGGCGGGGGAATGGCTACACCTTC. It yields the protein CAWRADGRGNGYTF.

CDR3 sequence reads: CSARQGFSGANVLTF. Written as DNA, the CDR3 is TGCAGTGCTAGACAGGGTTTCTCTGGGGCCAACGTCCTGACTTTC. The J gene is TRBJ2-6, the V gene TRBV20-1, with a tentative D call TRBD1 (5 bases). Germline CDR1 DFQATT, CDR2 SNEGSKA (reference sequence). The germline V and J ends were trimmed by 2 bases and 0 bases, with 8 bases remaining between them. The CDR3 totals 15 residues.

This clonotype was counted at least ten times. This chain joins TRBV13 and TRBJ1-1, with a weak D call TRBD1 (5 bases). The CDR3 has 14 amino acids. Deletions cut 3 bases from V and 11 bases from J, with 19 bases between. Germline V lookup: CDR1 PRHDT, CDR2 FYEKMQ (reference sequence). The CDR3 DNA reads TGTGCCAGCAGCTTTGGCTATCCGGGGCCCGAGGCTTTCTTT. This encodes CASSFGYPGPEAFF.

A note on this clonotype: The final CDR3 position lacks the conserved phenylalanine or tryptophan, pointing to a likely read error. The DNA is omitted, as the CDR3 cannot be located on it reliably, and the CDR3 follows TCRdb's listing. CDR3 sequence reads: CATSDPGQNTGELCY. The genes are TRBV24-1 and TRBJ2-2; TRBD1 was called by the table and not checked on the DNA. The CDR3 spans 15 amino acids, including both terminal residues. CDR1 and CDR2 (germline): KGHDR, SFDVKD.

This chain uses TRBV20-1 with TRBJ2-4; TRBD2 might be the D (5 bases). The CDR3 sequence is 13 residues long. Germline CDR1 DFQATT, CDR2 SNEGSKA (reference sequence). Between the trimmed V and J ends, which lost 6 bases and 0 bases, there was a span of 9 bases. The CDR3 protein is CSAGGGAKNIQYF. CDR3 coding DNA: TGCAGTGCCGGCGGAGGAGCCAAAAACATTCAGTACTTC.

This clonotype was recorded many times. V is TRBV6-2 or TRBV6-3 and J is TRBJ2-2; D might be TRBD1 (5 bases). V was shortened by 2 bases and J by 1 base, with 8 bases between the two germline ends. CDR1 is MNHEY and CDR2 is SVGEGT in the germline V gene. This CDR3 comprises 15 residues. DNA of the CDR3: TGTGCCAGCAGTTACGTGGGGCGGAACACCGGGGAGCTGTTTTTT. This gives the protein CASSYVGRNTGELFF.

This clonotype was counted at least ten times. This chain links TRBV6-1 with TRBJ1-2; 12 nucleotides align to TRBD1. This CDR3 comprises 14 residues. Trimming removed 7 bases from V and 7 bases from J; junction bases left unmatched: 7. Germline CDR1 and CDR2: MNHNS and SASEGT. The CDR3 region has the DNA TGTGCCAGCAACAACCGGGACAGGGGGCGTGGCTACACCTTC. Amino acids: CASNNRDRGRGYTF.

The J gene is TRBJ1-1, the V gene TRBV4-3; possibly TRBD1 for D (6 bases). CDR1 and CDR2 from the germline V gene are LGHNA and YSLEER. V was pared by 4 bases and J by 1 base, with 10 bases between. The CDR3 contains 14 residues. CDR3 sequence reads: CASSRGHANTEAFF. The CDR3 region has the DNA TGCGCCAGCAGCCGGGGACACGCGAACACTGAAGCTTTCTTT.

Many counts were recorded for this clonotype. The V and J genes are TRBV7-2 and TRBJ2-5; D may be TRBD2 (5 bases). CDR1 and CDR2 from the germline V gene are SGHTA and FQGNSA. The CDR3 runs 13 residues. Trimming shortened V by 6 bases and J by 4 bases, and 12 bases separated the two germline ends. The CDR3 region is CASRRTAGETQYF. The CDR3 DNA reads TGTGCCAGCAGGCGGACGGCGGGAGAGACCCAGTACTTC. Full variable domain (remainder filled in from reference TRBV7-2 and TRBJ2-5): GAGVSQSPSNKVTEKGKDVELRCDPISGHTALYWYRQSLGQGLEFLIYFQGNSAPDKSGLPSDRFSAERTGGSVSTLTIQRTQQEDSAVYLCASRRTAGETQYFGPGTRLLVL.

This clonotype was observed many times. The V call is TRBV12-3 or TRBV12-4, the J call TRBJ1-6; D is perhaps TRBD1 (5 bases). Trimming removed 6 bases from V and 0 bases from J, with 18 bases in between. This CDR3 comprises 18 residues. CDR3 protein: CASSHDRDRDSYNSPLHF. The CDR3 DNA follows: TGTGCCAGCAGCCATGACCGGGACCGAGACTCCTATAATTCACCCCTCCACTTT.

The chain carries TRBV7-2 and TRBJ1-5; tentatively, D is TRBD1 (5 bases). Germline V gives CDR1 SGHTA, CDR2 FQGNSA. The CDR3 is 13 amino acids. V was cut by 4 bases and J by 6 bases, with 10 bases left in between. In DNA form, the CDR3 reads TGTGCCAGCAGCTCAGATCAGGGTCAGCCCCAGCATTTT. As protein: CASSSDQGQPQHF.

This clonotype was counted many times. The chain carries TRBV6-1 and TRBJ1-2; D possibly corresponds to TRBD1 (5 bases). This CDR3 region has 14 residues. The germline V and J ends were trimmed by 1 base and 5 bases, with 11 bases remaining between them. Germline-derived CDR1 and CDR2 are MNHNS and SASEGT. CDR3 residues: CASSEGGTVYGYTF. Written as DNA, the CDR3 is TGTGCCAGCAGTGAAGGGGGGACGGTATATGGCTACACCTTC.

This clonotype came up many times. A read error may be the cause here, since a much bigger clone is one base away. This CDR3 is missing its conserved last phenylalanine or tryptophan, likely due to a read error. The CDR3 nucleotides are TGTGCCACCAAACAGGGATATGGCTACACCCTC. Amino acids: CATKQGYGYTL. The chain is built from TRBV12-3 or TRBV12-4 and TRBJ1-2; TRBD1 is a possible D gene (6 bases). Trimming removed 10 bases from V and 5 bases from J, with 11 bases in between. This CDR3 is built from 11 residues.

Ten or more counts support this clonotype. This chain's CDR3 is CASSLAWHNDVWTF. As DNA, the CDR3 is TGCGCCAGCAGCTTGGCCTGGCACAACGATGTTTGGACCTTC. The V call is TRBV5-1, the J call TRBJ1-2; no firm D call. Deletions cut 0 bases from V and 14 bases from J, with 20 bases between. The CDR3 length is 14 residues. Germline loops: CDR1 SGHRS, CDR2 YFSETQ.

This clonotype has a count of ten or more. The V call is TRBV11-2, the J call TRBJ2-5; perhaps TRBD2 as D (5 bases). The V end lost 8 bases, the J end lost 7 bases, and 14 bases lay between the germline ends. The germline V gene encodes CDR1 SGHAT and CDR2 FQNNGV. The CDR3 contains 12 residues. The CDR3 nucleotides are TGTGCCAGCTTGTCCCACGCGGGGACCCAGTACTTC. This gives the protein CASLSHAGTQYF.

This clonotype was detected ten times or more. V is TRBV19 and J is TRBJ1-5, with D unclear. CDR3 length: 12 residues. Per germline, CDR1 LNHDA and CDR2 SQIVND (reference sequence). Trimming removed 7 bases from V and 4 bases from J, with 8 bases in between. The CDR3 protein is CASNPLNQPQHF. CDR3 DNA: TGTGCCAGTAACCCCTTGAATCAGCCCCAGCATTTT.

This clonotype was recorded many times. The chain links TRBV6-5 to TRBJ1-2; unclear D gene. The germline gives CDR1 MNHEY, CDR2 SVGAGI. The CDR3 is 13 residues long. The V and J ends lost 5 bases and 5 bases respectively, with 12 bases between them. CDR3 nucleotides: TGTGCCAGCAGTGCCTCGACTGGGTATGGCTACACCTTC. Protein: CASSASTGYGYTF.

The table lists this clonotype with many counts. The chain is built from TRBV7-8 and TRBJ1-2; unclear D gene. Deletions cut 0 bases from V and 2 bases from J, with 7 bases between. Germline CDR1 reads SGHVS; CDR2 reads FQNEAQ. This CDR3 comprises 14 residues. The CDR3 protein is CASSLASGNYGYTF. In nucleotides, the CDR3 is TGTGCCAGCAGCTTAGCATCGGGGAACTATGGCTACACCTTC.

The chain combines TRBV6-1 with TRBJ1-3; perhaps TRBD1 as D (5 bases). Germline lookup yields CDR1 MNHNS and CDR2 SASEGT. The V end was cut by 6 bases, the J end by 0 bases, with 9 bases between. The CDR3 consists of 14 residues. CDR3 bases: TGTGCCAGCAGCAGGGATGCCTCTGGAAACACCATATATTTT. This gives the protein CASSRDASGNTIYF.